Following are 30 T cell receptor beta chains from one sample sequenced in a study of blood T cell repertoires in COVID-19. Using immunoSEQ multiplex PCR, the repertoire was profiled, and TCRdb retains in-frame clones only, with some absent. This repertoire shows roughly 260,000 clones, about 80% found once; its top ten account for nearly 5%. Sequencing was carried out using peripheral blood. These receptors were collected from a woman older than 75 with active or convalescent COVID-19.

This clone has more than one count but fewer than ten. The V and J genes are TRBV4-1 and TRBJ2-1; 10 bases match TRBD2. From germline, CDR1 is MGHRA and CDR2 YSYEKL. The CDR3 covers 16 residues. With 1 base clipped from V and 5 bases from J, the junction kept 5 bases outside the gene matches. In nucleotides, the CDR3 is TGCGCCAGCAGCCAAGTCGAGCGGGGGGGAGACAATGAGCAGTTCTTC. Encoded protein: CASSQVERGGDNEQFF.

The chain joins TRBV24-1 to TRBJ2-5; 10 bases map to TRBD2. Trimming cost V 2 bases and J 5 bases; bases outside gene matches: 4. Germline-derived CDR1 and CDR2 are KGHDR and SFDVKD. The CDR3 consists of 15 residues. In nucleotides, the CDR3 is TGTGCCACCAGTGATTCGGGACTAGCGTTGGAGACCCAGTACTTC. This codes for CATSDSGLALETQYF.

A note on this clone: One end of the junction is discordant with germline, which a read error may explain. The chain links TRBV4-2 to TRBJ2-7; weak D call: TRBD2 (5 bases). There are 15 residues in the CDR3. CDR1 is LGHNA and CDR2 is YNFKEQ in the germline V gene. In DNA form, the CDR3 reads TGTGCCAGCAGCCGGGAGATAGCGCCTAACTACGAGCAGTGCTTC. Amino acids: CASSREIAPNYEQCF.

This clone was seen just once. CDR3 sequence: CASSIGQGEIYGYTF. CDR3 sequence (DNA): TGTGCCAGCAGCATCGGACAGGGGGAAATCTATGGCTACACCTTC. V is TRBV5-6 and J is TRBJ1-2; 10 nucleotides line up with TRBD1. Looked up from germline, CDR1 is SGHDT and CDR2 is YYEEEE. The CDR3 sequence is 15 residues long. The ends lost 4 bases at V and 4 bases at J; junction bases unmatched: 7.

CDR3 sequence: CASRPFGGDQPQHF. The CDR3 bases are TGTGCCAGTAGACCCTTCGGCGGGGATCAGCCCCAGCATTTT. V gene TRBV19 combines with J gene TRBJ1-5, with D uncertain. Deletions cut 6 bases from V and 5 bases from J, with 14 bases between. The CDR3 consists of 14 residues. CDR1 is LNHDA and CDR2 is SQIVND in the germline V gene (reference sequence).

V gene TRBV7-9 combines with J gene TRBJ2-5; no firm D call. Germline CDR1 SEHNR, CDR2 FQNEAQ (reference sequence). The CDR3 sequence is 12 residues long. Trimming took off 8 bases at V and 2 bases at J, with 9 bases between the two ends. Here the CDR3 DNA reads TGTGCCAGCGGGCTAACTCAAGAGACCCAGTACTTC. Translated, it gives CASGLTQETQYF. Full variable domain (missing parts from reference TRBV7-9 and TRBJ2-5): DTGVSQNPRHKITKRGQNVTFRCDPISEHNRLYWYRQTLGQGPEFLTYFQNEAQLEKSRLLSDRFSAERPKGSFSTLEIQRTEQGDSAMYLCASGLTQETQYFGPGTRLLVL.

V usage is TRBV7-9 and J usage is TRBJ2-7, with 7 bases aligning to TRBD1. This CDR3 comprises 15 residues. Germline lookup yields CDR1 SEHNR and CDR2 FQNEAQ (reference sequence). V lost 5 bases to trimming and J lost 2 bases; unmatched junction nucleotides: 9. The CDR3 DNA sequence: TGTGCCAGCAGCACAGACAGGGTAAACCCCTACGAGCAGTACTTC. This translates into CASSTDRVNPYEQYF.

The chain carries TRBV2 and TRBJ2-4, with TRBD2 as a possible D gene (6 bases). V was pared by 1 base and J by 11 bases, with 9 bases between. Looked up from germline, CDR1 is SNHLY and CDR2 is FYNNEI. The CDR3 covers 12 residues. The CDR3 sequence is CASSEVADFQYF. The CDR3 nucleotides read TGTGCCAGCAGTGAAGTAGCGGATTTTCAGTACTTC.

The V gene is TRBV27, the J gene TRBJ1-1, with D possibly matching TRBD1 (5 bases). The germline V gene has CDR1 MNHEY and CDR2 SMNVEV (reference sequence). CDR3 length: 15 amino acids. V was clipped by 0 bases and J by 1 base, with 9 bases between them. The DNA for the CDR3 is TGTGCCAGCAGTTTATCACCTAGGGGGAACACTGAAGCTTTCTTT. Protein sequence: CASSLSPRGNTEAFF.

This chain uses TRBV28 with TRBJ2-7; D is unresolved. V was cut by 6 bases and J by 4 bases, with 16 bases left in between. The CDR3 is made up of 14 amino acids. Looked up from germline, CDR1 is MDHEN and CDR2 is SYDVKM. In nucleotides, the CDR3 is TGTGCCAGCAGGGTAGGCGGCGCCGGGTACGAGCAGTACTTC. This encodes CASRVGGAGYEQYF.

The chain recombines TRBV6-5 with TRBJ1-2; D possibly corresponds to TRBD1 (5 bases). CDR1 and CDR2 (germline): MNHEY, SVGAGI. This CDR3 comprises 14 residues. Trimming stripped 6 bases from V and 3 bases from J, with 14 bases between. In DNA form, the CDR3 reads TGTGCCAGCAGGGGCGGGGTAGGGGACTATGGCTACACCTTC. As protein: CASRGGVGDYGYTF.

The chain has TRBV14 and TRBJ2-5, with D tentatively TRBD1 (7 bases). Trimming left V 5 bases short and J 7 bases short, with 14 bases between. CDR1 is SGHDN and CDR2 is FVKESK in the germline V gene. The CDR3 totals 13 residues. The chain's CDR3 is CASSFQGGGTQYF. DNA for the CDR3: TGTGCCAGCAGCTTCCAGGGGGGTGGGACCCAGTACTTC.

This clone has just a few counts. The chain is built from TRBV28 and TRBJ1-2, with D possibly TRBD1 on 6 matching bases. CDR3 length: 14 amino acids. Between the trimmed V and J ends, which lost 4 bases and 6 bases, there was a span of 15 bases. Germline V gives CDR1 MDHEN, CDR2 SYDVKM. In nucleotides, the CDR3 is TGTGCCAGCAGTTATTCAGGGGTTATTCATGGCTACACCTTC. Amino acid sequence: CASSYSGVIHGYTF.

This chain connects TRBV24-1 to TRBJ1-5; D gene ambiguous. CDR1 and CDR2 from the germline V gene are KGHDR and SFDVKD. This CDR3 contains 13 residues. V shed 7 bases and J shed 3 bases, with 9 bases lying between them. The CDR3: CATSWGANQPQHF. Here the CDR3 DNA reads TGTGCCACCAGCTGGGGAGCCAATCAGCCCCAGCATTTT.

The gene calls are TRBV20-1 and TRBJ2-7; 7 nucleotides align to TRBD2. This CDR3 is 18 amino acids long. Germline CDR1 reads DFQATT; CDR2 reads SNEGSKA (reference sequence). After removal of 3 bases from V and 5 bases from J, the junction contained 22 bases not matched to a gene. The CDR3 DNA reads as TGCAGTGCTAGTAAGCAGGCTAGCGGAGAGGTAGGTTTCCACGAGCAGTACTTC. Residues: CSASKQASGEVGFHEQYF.

This clone was observed a handful of times. The CDR3 sequence is CASSEYMGASYTF. The CDR3 nucleotides read TGTGCCAGCAGTGAATACATGGGGGCTAGCTACACCTTC. The V and J genes are TRBV6-1 and TRBJ1-2, with D perhaps TRBD1 (6 bases). Germline lookup yields CDR1 MNHNS and CDR2 SASEGT. CDR3 length: 13 residues. Trimming pared 2 bases from V and 9 bases from J, leaving 13 bases between.

The V gene is TRBV18, the J gene TRBJ1-6, with 10 nucleotides matching TRBD1. Germline CDR1 and CDR2: KGHSH and LQKENI. CDR3 size: 17 residues. V dropped 5 bases and J dropped 10; count of bases not matched to a gene: 14. The CDR3 spells CASSVTGTGAVGSPLHF. In DNA, the CDR3 is TGTGCCAGCTCAGTAACCGGGACAGGGGCGGTTGGATCACCCCTCCACTTT. The full variable domain, completed using reference TRBV18 and TRBJ1-6, is NAGVMQNPRHLVRRRGQEARLRCSPMKGHSHVYWYRQLPEEGLKFMVYLQKENIIDESGMPKERFSAEFPKEGPSILRIQQVVRGDSAAYFCASSVTGTGAVGSPLHFGNGTRLTVT.

The chain combines TRBV3-1 (or the pseudogene TRBV3-2) with TRBJ2-2; 8 bases match TRBD2. Germline V gives CDR1 LGHDT, CDR2 YNNKEL (reference sequence). V was clipped by 4 bases and J by 6 bases; unmatched bases: 19. The CDR3 covers 19 residues. The chain's CDR3 is CASSPYVPGLVSGPGELFF. The CDR3 DNA follows: TGTGCCAGCAGCCCTTATGTCCCGGGACTAGTTTCGGGACCCGGGGAGCTGTTTTTT.

In its sample, this clone was seen once. The CDR3 spells CASSQSGQANQPQHF. CDR3 nucleotide sequence: TGTGCCAGCTCACAATCGGGACAGGCCAATCAGCCCCAGCATTTT. The rearrangement links TRBV18 to TRBJ1-5; 8 nucleotides agree with TRBD1. From germline, CDR1 is KGHSH and CDR2 LQKENI. The CDR3 totals 15 residues. V gave up 4 bases and J gave up 3 bases; unmatched junction bases: 5.

The chain has TRBV6-5 and TRBJ2-3; TRBD2 matches at 13 bases. CDR3 length: 14 amino acids. Germline loops: CDR1 MNHEY, CDR2 SVGAGI. The junction had 0 bases not matched to a gene; V was cut back by 6 bases and J by 3 bases. The CDR3 nucleotides are TGTGCCAGCAGGACTAGCGGGGGGACAGATACGCAGTATTTT. Protein: CASRTSGGTDTQYF.

The chain carries TRBV6-4 and TRBJ1-1; D remains unclear. The germline V gene encodes CDR1 MRHNA and CDR2 SNTAGT. The CDR3 is 13 amino acids. V was pared by 8 bases and J by 1 base, with 11 bases between. The CDR3 region has the DNA TGTGCCAGCTCCTTCGACTCGAACACTGAAGCTTTCTTT. Translated, it gives CASSFDSNTEAFF.

This clone appeared a few times. V and J are TRBV28 and TRBJ2-1, with a tentative D call TRBD2 (6 bases). Germline CDR1 reads MDHEN; CDR2 reads SYDVKM. Trimming removed 8 bases at V and 11 bases at J, with 13 bases between. This CDR3 contains 11 residues. The CDR3 loop is CASGLGSQQFF. DNA for the CDR3: TGTGCCAGCGGGCTCGGGAGTCAGCAGTTCTTC. Combining the CDR3 with reference TRBV28 and TRBJ2-1 gives the whole variable domain DVKVTQSSRYLVKRTGEKVFLECVQDMDHENMFWYRQDPGLGLRLIYFSYDVKMKEKGDIPEGYSVSREKKERFSLILESASTNQTSMYLCASGLGSQQFFGPGTRLTVL.

V gene TRBV19 combines with J gene TRBJ2-2; tentatively, D is TRBD2 (6 bases). The CDR3 is made up of 15 amino acids. V lost 6 bases to trimming and J lost 2 bases, with 13 bases between them. Germline-derived CDR1 and CDR2 are LNHDA and SQIVND (reference sequence). The CDR3 reads CASRWGGRNTGELFF. The DNA for the CDR3 is TGTGCCAGTAGATGGGGAGGCAGAAACACCGGGGAGCTGTTTTTT.

V usage is TRBV5-6 and J usage is TRBJ2-7; D is ambiguous. Germline assignment: CDR1 SGHDT and CDR2 YYEEEE. This CDR3 contains 15 residues. The germline V and J ends were trimmed by 4 bases and 2 bases, with 16 bases remaining between them. The CDR3 nucleotides are TGTGCCAGCAGCCTCAGACTTGGTGAGGCCTACGAGCAGTACTTC. Its protein is CASSLRLGEAYEQYF.

The chain combines TRBV3-1 (or the pseudogene TRBV3-2) with TRBJ1-4, with D tentatively TRBD1 (5 bases). V shed 1 base and J shed 8 bases, with 20 bases lying between them. The germline V gene has CDR1 LGHDT and CDR2 YNNKEL (reference sequence). CDR3 length: 17 amino acids. CDR3 sequence reads: CASSQGEQGVGGEKLFF. Written as DNA, the CDR3 is TGTGCCAGCAGCCAAGGGGAGCAGGGTGTAGGAGGGGAAAAACTGTTTTTT.

The CDR3 spells CASSGDIHSYEQYF. CDR3 in DNA: TGTGCCAGCAGCGGAGACATCCACTCCTACGAGCAGTACTTC. The V gene is TRBV9, the J gene TRBJ2-7; no reliable D call. Germline-derived CDR1 and CDR2 are SGDLS and YYNGEE. The CDR3 spans 14 residues. Trimming left V 3 bases short and J 0 bases short, with 10 bases between.

The J gene is TRBJ2-1, the V gene TRBV10-3; 10 bases align to TRBD1. The ends lost 0 bases at V and 6 bases at J; junction bases unmatched: 5. Per germline, CDR1 ENHRY and CDR2 SYGVKD. The CDR3 contains 16 residues. The CDR3 nucleotides are TGTGCCATCAGTGAGTCTTGGACAGGGGGGCCCAATGAGCAGTTCTTC. Translating gives CAISESWTGGPNEQFF.

The V and J genes are TRBV28 and TRBJ1-4; tentatively, D is TRBD1 (5 bases). This CDR3 has 14 amino acids. V was cut by 8 bases and J by 2 bases, with 12 bases left in between. CDR1 and CDR2 (germline): MDHEN, SYDVKM. The CDR3 sequence: CASYSGGTNEKLFF. Written as DNA, the CDR3 is TGTGCCAGCTACAGCGGGGGTACTAATGAAAAACTGTTTTTT.

V is TRBV18 and J is TRBJ2-1, with 10 bases that match TRBD2. This CDR3 region has 13 residues. CDR1 is KGHSH, CDR2 LQKENI, per germline. The V gene end was trimmed by 2 bases and the J gene end by 10 bases; junction bases not matched to a gene: 2. Written as DNA, the CDR3 is TGTGCCAGCTCACCAGAACTAGCGGGAGAGCAGTTCTTC. Translated: CASSPELAGEQFF.

This chain connects TRBV5-1 to TRBJ1-2; 9 bases line up with TRBD1. Germline V gene data show CDR1 as SGHRS and CDR2 as YFSETQ. The CDR3 is 15 amino acids. Losses at the gene ends were 2 bases for V and 2 bases for J; bases not matched to a gene: 4. This chain's CDR3 is CASSFRTGENYGYTF. Written as DNA, the CDR3 is TGCGCCAGCAGCTTTCGGACAGGGGAGAACTATGGCTACACCTTC.